One sample yielded the 28 T cell receptor beta chains listed below, sequenced in a study of molecular identifiers for immune sequencing clone quantification. TCRdb analysed the PCR reads with MiXCR anew, one entry per CDR3 protein. In the table there are a few hundred thousand distinct CDR3 sequences, roughly 23% of which are singletons. The specimen was naive CD8+ T cells from blood, with Jurkat cell RNA spiked in. As for subset: FACS-sorted CD8+CD4-CCR7+CD45RA+ naive T cells. The receptors shown here come from a human donor in good health. Some libraries in this study had Jurkat cell RNA spiked in.

This clonotype was counted between two and nine times. The chain is built from TRBV5-5 and TRBJ2-3; maybe TRBD2 (6 bases). Trimming removed 7 bases from V and 0 bases from J, with 21 bases in between. This CDR3 comprises 17 residues. Germline V lookup: CDR1 SGHKS, CDR2 YYEKEE (reference sequence). The CDR3 loop is CASAAASEHFSTDTQYF. CDR3 DNA sequence: TGTGCCAGCGCGGCCGCTAGCGAGCACTTCAGCACAGATACGCAGTATTTT.

J is TRBJ1-1 and V is TRBV6-2 or TRBV6-3; a possible D gene is TRBD1 (5 bases). Germline V gene data show CDR1 as MNHEY and CDR2 as SVGEGT. There are 18 residues in the CDR3. V gave up 5 bases and J gave up 3 bases, with 25 bases separating them. CDR3: CASSPRLGGWGEDTEAFF. CDR3 bases: TGTGCCAGCAGTCCCCGTTTGGGGGGATGGGGGGAAGACACTGAAGCTTTCTTT.

This clonotype came up a few times. This rearrangement joins TRBV9 to TRBJ2-5, with D possibly matching TRBD1 (6 bases). CDR1 SGDLS and CDR2 YYNGEE come from the germline V gene. Trimming removed 0 bases at V and 1 base at J, with 7 bases between. The CDR3 contains 14 residues. The CDR3 sequence: CASSVGGGQETQYF. Written as DNA, the CDR3 is TGTGCCAGCAGCGTAGGAGGGGGCCAAGAGACCCAGTACTTC.

This clonotype was seen many times. CDR3 protein: CASSLHRGNRQETQYF. In DNA form, the CDR3 reads TGTGCCAGCAGTTTACACAGGGGGAACCGCCAAGAGACCCAGTACTTC. This chain links TRBV28 with TRBJ2-5, with 8 bases lining up with TRBD1. Looked up from germline, CDR1 is MDHEN and CDR2 is SYDVKM. This CDR3 region has 16 residues. J was trimmed by 1 base and V by 2 bases; bases with no gene match: 6.

This clonotype has ten or more counts. The chain links TRBV2 to TRBJ2-3; 13 bases line up with TRBD2. The germline CDR1 and CDR2 sequences are SNHLY and FYNNEI. V was pared by 4 bases and J by 1 base, with 5 bases of the junction left unmatched. The CDR3 extends over 17 amino acids. DNA for the CDR3: TGTGCCAGCAGTGGGACTAGCGGGAGACGGGGCACAGATACGCAGTATTTT. It encodes CASSGTSGRRGTDTQYF.

The sample holds many counts of this clonotype. J is TRBJ2-4 and V is TRBV5-6; tentatively, D is TRBD1 (5 bases). V was shortened by 2 bases and J by 1 base, with 13 bases between the two germline ends. Per germline, CDR1 SGHDT and CDR2 YYEEEE. The CDR3 is 16 amino acids. CDR3 sequence reads: CASSLTFSGAKNIQYF. The CDR3 region has the DNA TGTGCCAGCAGCTTAACTTTTTCAGGGGCCAAAAACATTCAGTACTTC.

V usage is TRBV2 and J usage is TRBJ2-3; no clear D gene. The CDR3 runs to 16 residues. Germline values: CDR1 SNHLY, CDR2 FYNNEI. The germline V and J ends were trimmed by 3 bases and 0 bases, with 13 bases remaining between them. The CDR3 spells CASSEGWGSSTDTQYF. The CDR3 DNA sequence: TGTGCCAGCAGTGAGGGGTGGGGTTCTAGCACAGATACGCAGTATTTT. The full variable domain, in which reference TRBV2 and TRBJ2-3 provide the parts outside the CDR3, is EPEVTQTPSHQVTQMGQEVILRCVPISNHLYFYWYRQILGQKVEFLVSFYNNEISEKSEIFDDQFSVERPDGSNFTLKIRSTKLEDSAMYFCASSEGWGSSTDTQYFGPGTRLTVL.

This clonotype has just a few counts. CDR3 protein: CASSVGEETQYF. The CDR3 region has the DNA TGTGCCAGCAGCGTAGGGGAAGAGACCCAGTACTTC. This chain connects TRBV9 to TRBJ2-5; D is uncertain. CDR3 length equals 12 residues. Trimming shortened V by 0 bases and J by 3 bases, and 3 bases separated the two germline ends. Per the germline V gene, CDR1 is SGDLS and CDR2 is YYNGEE.

This clonotype has just a few counts. The V gene is TRBV28, the J gene TRBJ2-5, with TRBD1 identical over 7 bases. V dropped 3 bases and J dropped 5; count of bases not matched to a gene: 6. Germline values: CDR1 MDHEN, CDR2 SYDVKM. The CDR3 runs to 14 residues. The CDR3: CASSFKGAGETQYF. The CDR3 bases are TGTGCCAGCAGTTTCAAGGGGGCTGGGGAGACCCAGTACTTC.

This clonotype appeared a few times. This sequence joins TRBV19 and TRBJ1-5; no clear D gene. Per germline, CDR1 LNHDA and CDR2 SQIVND (reference sequence). V was clipped by 3 bases and J by 7 bases, with 16 bases between them. The CDR3 extends over 15 amino acids. The CDR3 nucleotides read TGTGCCAGTAGTATGGATATGGGAGAGAGGCAGCCCCAGCATTTT. Protein product: CASSMDMGERQPQHF.

This clonotype was seen a handful of times. The chain couples TRBV4-3 to TRBJ1-1, with D perhaps TRBD1 (6 bases). Germline CDR1 is LGHNA and CDR2 is YSLEER. This CDR3 contains 17 residues. Trimming pared 2 bases from V and 0 bases from J, leaving 16 bases between. The CDR3 spells CASSQTNRVGVNTEAFF. The CDR3, as DNA: TGCGCCAGCAGCCAAACTAACAGGGTCGGGGTGAACACTGAAGCTTTCTTT.

This clonotype was observed many times. CDR3 DNA sequence: TGCGCCAGCAGCCAAGTTAGCGGGGCCAGCTCCTACGAGCAGTACTTC. This sequence encodes CASSQVSGASSYEQYF. The chain is built from TRBV4-1 and TRBJ2-7; 8 bases line up with TRBD2. Germline V gives CDR1 MGHRA, CDR2 YSYEKL. V lost 1 base, J lost 0 bases, and 5 bases stayed unmatched. The CDR3 is 16 amino acids.

The chain recombines TRBV4-3 with TRBJ1-5; 9 positions match TRBD1. With V trimmed by 3 bases and J by 9 bases, 6 bases remained unmatched. The length of the CDR3 is 14 residues. Germline V gene data show CDR1 as LGHNA and CDR2 as YSLEER. CDR3 coding DNA: TGCGCCAGCAGCCAGGGACAGGGCTTTTTGCCCCAGCATTTT. It encodes CASSQGQGFLPQHF.

The chain carries TRBV9 and TRBJ2-7; D possibly uses TRBD1 or TRBD2 (5 bases each). The CDR3 length is 14 residues. Trimming removed 4 bases from V and 0 bases from J, with 11 bases in between. The germline V gene has CDR1 SGDLS and CDR2 YYNGEE. The CDR3, as DNA: TGTGCCAGCAGCACGGGACCGAACTCCTACGAGCAGTACTTC. Its translation is CASSTGPNSYEQYF.

For this clonotype: A clone one base away is much larger, so this may be a read error. This sequence joins TRBV7-9 and TRBJ1-4; D call uncertain. The CDR3 has 15 residues. CDR1 is SEHNR and CDR2 is FQNEAQ in the germline V gene (reference sequence). CDR3 coding DNA: TGTGCCAGCAGCCCCCCGCAGCAGCCAAATGAAAAACCGTTTTTT. This encodes CASSPPQQPNEKPFF.

Concerning this clonotype itself: The junction departs from germline at one end; a sequencing error may be responsible. The CDR3 reads CSSSLVGASTDTQYF. DNA for the CDR3: TGTTCCAGCAGCTTGGTGGGGGCTAGCACAGATACGCAGTATTTT. The V and J genes are TRBV5-3 and TRBJ2-3, with a tentative D call TRBD1 (6 bases). TRBV5-3 carries the ORF label, with uncertain function. The CDR3 totals 15 residues.

This clonotype was recorded at least ten times. This chain joins TRBV29-1 and TRBJ2-3, with 12 bases aligning to TRBD1. The CDR3 sequence is 19 residues long. Trimming cost V 3 bases and J 2 bases; bases outside gene matches: 15. The germline V gene encodes CDR1 SQVTM and CDR2 ANQGSEA. CDR3 nucleotides: TGCAGCGTTGAGGCCCGGGACAGGGGGCGTGAGTCCCCCACAGATACGCAGTATTTT. Its translation: CSVEARDRGRESPTDTQYF.

Notes on this clonotype: A clone one base away is much larger, so this may be a read error. The chain couples TRBV12-3 or TRBV12-4 to TRBJ1-5; D is unclear. The length of the CDR3 is 15 residues. CDR3 bases: TGTGCCATCAGTTTACGGCCAGATCACAATCAGCCCCAGCATTTT. Translation: CAISLRPDHNQPQHF.

The table lists this clonotype with a few counts. V and J are TRBV11-2 and TRBJ2-1; 7 nucleotides align to TRBD1. The V segment lost 5 bases and the J segment 1 base; nucleotides outside the gene matches: 8. The CDR3 is 16 amino acids. The germline V gene has CDR1 SGHAT and CDR2 FQNNGV. DNA for the CDR3: TGTGCCAGCAGCGGACTGACAGGGAATTCCTACAATGAGCAGTTCTTC. Protein product: CASSGLTGNSYNEQFF.

Notes on this clonotype: The germline gene is not matched at one end of the junction; a read error may be the cause. The chain links TRBV6-2 or TRBV6-3 to TRBJ1-5; D remains unclear. Looked up from germline, CDR1 is MNHEY and CDR2 is SVGEGT. This CDR3 has 16 amino acids. The CDR3 protein is CASSYSGSTPNRPQHF. CDR3 nucleotides: TGTGCCAGCAGTTACTCTGGATCTACTCCGAATCGGCCCCAGCATTTT.

This CDR3 reads CASSHAADQLNTEAFF. In nucleotides, the CDR3 is TGTGCCAGCAGCCATGCGGCCGATCAGCTGAACACTGAAGCTTTCTTT. The chain uses TRBV3-1 and TRBJ1-1; D call uncertain. This CDR3 spans 16 amino acids. Trimming removed 3 bases at V and 0 bases at J, with 14 bases between. Per germline, CDR1 LGHDT and CDR2 YNNKEL (reference sequence).

Ten or more counts support this clonotype. The V gene is TRBV7-9, the J gene TRBJ2-4, with 7 bases that match TRBD1. V lost 5 bases, J lost 0 bases, and 10 bases stayed unmatched. The CDR3 runs to 17 residues. Germline-derived CDR1 and CDR2 are SEHNR and FQNEAQ (reference sequence). CDR3 region: CASSPRTGGRAKNIQYF. Written as DNA, the CDR3 is TGTGCCAGCAGCCCCAGGACAGGCGGGCGAGCCAAAAACATTCAGTACTTC.

This chain joins TRBV6-2 or TRBV6-3 and TRBJ2-1; 8 nucleotides align to TRBD2. The J segment lost 6 bases and the V segment lost 6 bases, leaving 10 bases of the junction unmatched. Germline V gives CDR1 MNHEY, CDR2 SVGEGT. The CDR3 loop spans 15 amino acids. The CDR3 nucleotides read TGTGCCAGCAGCCTTAGCGGGATGGTCCCCAATGAGCAGTTCTTC. Translating gives CASSLSGMVPNEQFF.

V and J are TRBV20-1 and TRBJ1-1, with 11 bases fitting TRBD1. After removal of 6 bases from V and 5 bases from J, the junction contained 8 bases not matched to a gene. CDR1 DFQATT and CDR2 SNEGSKA come from the germline V gene (reference sequence). The CDR3 is 14 amino acids. CDR3 nucleotides: TGCAGTGCCCGGGAGGACAGGGGGCGGACTGAAGCTTTCTTT. Its protein is CSAREDRGRTEAFF.

This clonotype appeared many times. The V gene is TRBV6-5, the J gene TRBJ2-7; D is perhaps TRBD2 (6 bases). The V end lost 7 bases, the J end lost 0 bases, and 13 bases lay between the germline ends. The CDR3 is made up of 14 amino acids. Germline V gene lookup returns CDR1 MNHEY and CDR2 SVGAGI. The CDR3 here is CASKAGSSSYEQYF. Written as DNA, the CDR3 is TGTGCCAGCAAGGCGGGGTCCAGCTCCTACGAGCAGTACTTC.

With respect to this clonotype: A read error may be the cause here, since a much bigger clone is one base away. This chain joins TRBV23-1 and TRBJ2-2; D assignment may be TRBD1 or TRBD2 (5 bases each). TRBV23-1 is designated an ORF whose function remains uncertain. The CDR3 is made up of 16 amino acids. V was cut by 2 bases and J by 2 bases, with 12 bases left in between. CDR3 amino acids: CASSQGRDANTGELFF. In nucleotides, the CDR3 is TGCGCCAGCAGTCAAGGACGGGACGCAAACACCGGGGAGCTGTTTTTT.

About this clonotype itself: This may be a read error, as it is one base from a much larger clone. The chain links TRBV27 to TRBJ1-1; 11 bases line up with TRBD1. CDR1 is MNHEY and CDR2 is SMNVEV in the germline V gene (reference sequence). Trimming removed 6 bases from V and 6 bases from J; junction bases left unmatched: 9. There are 15 residues in the CDR3. CDR3 in amino acids: CASRSLGQGAPEAFF. CDR3 bases: TGTGCCAGCAGATCCCTCGGACAGGGGGCCCCTGAAGCTTTCTTT.

This chain connects TRBV20-1 to TRBJ1-4; 8 positions agree with TRBD1. Germline trimming cut 4 bases from V and 3 bases from J; bases unmatched to any gene: 1. This CDR3 contains 13 residues. The germline V gene encodes CDR1 DFQATT and CDR2 SNEGSKA (reference sequence). Here the CDR3 reads CSAKQGANEKLFF. The CDR3 DNA reads as TGCAGTGCTAAACAGGGGGCTAATGAAAAACTGTTTTTT.